Below, one TCR beta chain is given with its context. Its antigen is as yet unknown. Additional DNA sequences in this sample encode the identical CDR3. It was with 60 Vbeta and 13 Jbeta primers that the PCR ran. Some clones are missing from TCRdb's copy, which holds only in-frame ones; the method was immunoSEQ multiplex PCR. The repertoire includes 95,000 to 150,000 clones, about 80% of them detected once, and 8% to 9% sits in the top ten. The data are from a study of cytomegalovirus exposure and HLA in healthy donors. Study-wide points: A later analysis showed TCR association rates differing by HLA locus, peaking at DRB1 and lowest at HLA-C. Later analysis identified several of the most significant clusters that appeared linked to common viral pathogens. High sensitivity and specificity were reportedly achieved when the classifier diagnosed cytomegalovirus status. The authors enumerated 164 TCR beta chains as linked to cytomegalovirus.

The CDR3 has 12 residues. Germline trimming cut 6 bases from V and 1 base from J; bases unmatched to any gene: 0. Germline V lookup: CDR1 MDHEN, CDR2 SYDVKM. The TCR sequence derives from a female donor in good health and CMV-seropositive. The V gene is TRBV28, the J gene TRBJ2-7, with TRBD1 matching over 7 bases. The sample consisted of PBMCs. CDR3 sequence: CASRTGSYEQYF. CDR3 DNA sequence: TGTGCCAGCAGGACAGGGTCCTACGAGCAGTACTTC.